The rows below give T cell receptor beta chains drawn from one sample of a study of human T cells and chemical hapten exposure. TCRdb fed the RACE reads into MiXCR, producing one record per CDR3 protein. The table includes 380,000 or so distinct CDR3 sequences, around 4.8% detected once. Source: whole blood, taken in connection with sensitization to the hapten diphenylcyclopropenone (DPC). Receptors were obtained from a woman in her forties or fifties with alopecia areata. Some clones in this sample may be carry-over from other donors' samples. CDR3s leave out the opening cysteine and the closing phenylalanine or tryptophan.

j_call v_call cdr3_aa
TRBJ2-1 TRBV6-5 ASQRGQDTILGREQF
TRBJ1-4 TRBV7-8 ASSSTFDRAGINEKLF
TRBJ2-2 TRBV4-1 ASSQDYRRATGELF
TRBJ2-7 TRBV13 ASSSRTSGVYEQY
TRBJ2-1 TRBV7-8 ASSLQGAPADEQF
TRBJ2-7 TRBV25-1 ASRGNPYEQY
TRBJ2-6 TRBV13 ASSLRHSGANVLT
TRBJ2-1 TRBV20-1 SAKLAGVTYNEQF
TRBJ1-1 TRBV12-3/TRBV12-4 ASSFGGWTEAF
TRBJ2-1 TRBV6-2/TRBV6-3 ASSREPYNEQF
TRBJ2-1 TRBV29-1 SARPRAQGDEQF